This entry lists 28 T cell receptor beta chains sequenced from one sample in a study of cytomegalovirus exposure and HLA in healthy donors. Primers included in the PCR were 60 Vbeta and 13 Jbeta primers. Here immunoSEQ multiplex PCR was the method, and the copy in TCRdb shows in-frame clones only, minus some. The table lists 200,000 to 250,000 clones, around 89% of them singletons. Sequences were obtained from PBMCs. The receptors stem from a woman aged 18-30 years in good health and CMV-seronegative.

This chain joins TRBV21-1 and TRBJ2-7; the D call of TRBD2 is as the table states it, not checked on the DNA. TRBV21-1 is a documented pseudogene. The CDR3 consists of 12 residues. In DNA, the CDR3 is TGTGCCAGCAGCAAACGGGGATACGAGCAGTACTTC. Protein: CASSKRGYEQYF.

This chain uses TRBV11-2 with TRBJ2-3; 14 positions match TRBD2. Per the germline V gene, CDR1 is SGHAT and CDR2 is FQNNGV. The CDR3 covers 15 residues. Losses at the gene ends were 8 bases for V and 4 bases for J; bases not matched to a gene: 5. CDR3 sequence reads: CASEATSGGADTQYF. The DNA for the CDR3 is TGTGCCAGCGAGGCGACTAGCGGGGGGGCAGATACGCAGTATTTT.

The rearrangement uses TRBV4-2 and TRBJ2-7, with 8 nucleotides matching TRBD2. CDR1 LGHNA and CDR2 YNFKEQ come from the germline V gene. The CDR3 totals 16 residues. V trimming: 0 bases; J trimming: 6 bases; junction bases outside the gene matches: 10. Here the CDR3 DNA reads TGTGCCAGCAGCCAAGATCGGACTAGCTTCTCCCCCGAGCAGTACTTC. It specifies CASSQDRTSFSPEQYF.

The CDR3 spells CASSGLAGGRQFF. In DNA, the CDR3 is TGTGCCAGCAGCGGACTAGCGGGGGGACGGCAGTTCTTC. V usage is TRBV9 and J usage is TRBJ2-1, with TRBD2 identical over 13 bases. V shed 3 bases, J shed 12 bases, and the junction held 3 bases outside the gene matches. The CDR3 has 13 amino acids. CDR1 and CDR2 from the germline V gene are SGDLS and YYNGEE.

The CDR3 reads CASSVEAGAMNTEAFF. The DNA for the CDR3 is TGTGCCAGCAGCGTAGAGGCAGGGGCGATGAACACTGAAGCTTTCTTT. The chain is built from TRBV9 and TRBJ1-1; a weak D match, TRBD1 (6 bases). The V gene lost 0 bases and the J gene lost 0 bases, with 12 bases spanning the gap. Germline loops: CDR1 SGDLS, CDR2 YYNGEE. The CDR3 totals 16 residues.

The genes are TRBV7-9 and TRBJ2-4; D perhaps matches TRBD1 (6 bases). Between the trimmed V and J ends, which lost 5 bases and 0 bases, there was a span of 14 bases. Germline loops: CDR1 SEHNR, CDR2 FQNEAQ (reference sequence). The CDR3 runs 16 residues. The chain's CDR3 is CASSPMGARAKNIQYF. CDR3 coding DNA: TGTGCCAGCAGCCCGATGGGGGCGCGAGCCAAAAACATTCAGTACTTC.

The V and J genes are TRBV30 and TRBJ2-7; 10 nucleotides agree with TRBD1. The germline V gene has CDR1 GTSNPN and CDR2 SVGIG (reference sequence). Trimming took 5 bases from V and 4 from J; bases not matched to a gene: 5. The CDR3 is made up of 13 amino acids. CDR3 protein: CAWGTGAQYEQYF. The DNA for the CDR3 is TGTGCCTGGGGGACAGGGGCCCAATACGAGCAGTACTTC. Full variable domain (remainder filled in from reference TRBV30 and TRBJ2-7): SQTIHQWPATLVQPVGSPLSLECTVEGTSNPNLYWYRQAAGRGLQLLFYSVGIGQISSEVPQNLSASRPQDRQFILSSKKLLLSDSGFYLCAWGTGAQYEQYFGPGTRLTVT.

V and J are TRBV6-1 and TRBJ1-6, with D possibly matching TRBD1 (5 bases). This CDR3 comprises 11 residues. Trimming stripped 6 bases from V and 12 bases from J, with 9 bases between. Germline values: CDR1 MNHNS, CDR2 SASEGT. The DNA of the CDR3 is TGTGCCAGCAGCGGGGGGATACCCCTCCACTTT. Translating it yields CASSGGIPLHF.

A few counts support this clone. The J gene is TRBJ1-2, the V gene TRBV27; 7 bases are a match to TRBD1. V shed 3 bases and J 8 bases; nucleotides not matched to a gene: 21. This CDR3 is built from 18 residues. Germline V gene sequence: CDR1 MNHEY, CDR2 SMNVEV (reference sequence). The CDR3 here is CASSFLTFRQGRGVGYTF. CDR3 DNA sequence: TGTGCCAGCAGTTTCTTAACCTTCAGACAGGGTAGAGGTGTAGGCTACACCTTC.

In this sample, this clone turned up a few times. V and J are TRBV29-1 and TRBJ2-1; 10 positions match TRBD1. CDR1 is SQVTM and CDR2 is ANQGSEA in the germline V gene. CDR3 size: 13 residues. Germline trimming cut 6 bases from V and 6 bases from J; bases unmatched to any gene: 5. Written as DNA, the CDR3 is TGCAGCGTGGACGGGACAGGGGTCAATGAGCAGTTCTTC. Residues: CSVDGTGVNEQFF.

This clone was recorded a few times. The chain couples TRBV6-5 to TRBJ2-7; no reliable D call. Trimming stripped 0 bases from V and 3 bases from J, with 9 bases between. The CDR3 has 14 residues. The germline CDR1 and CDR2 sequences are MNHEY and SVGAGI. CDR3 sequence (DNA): TGTGCCAGCAGTTACTCGAGTCCACTCTACGAGCAGTACTTC. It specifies CASSYSSPLYEQYF.

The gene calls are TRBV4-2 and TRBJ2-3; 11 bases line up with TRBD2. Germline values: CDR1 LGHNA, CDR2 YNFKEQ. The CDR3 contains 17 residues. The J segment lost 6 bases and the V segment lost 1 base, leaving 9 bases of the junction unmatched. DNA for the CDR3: TGTGCCAGCAGCCAAGGCCTACTAGCGGGAGACCTTGATACGCAGTATTTT. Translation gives CASSQGLLAGDLDTQYF.

CDR3: CASSFGTPRGNTEAFF. In DNA, the CDR3 is TGTGCCAGCAGCTTCGGGACACCAAGGGGGAACACTGAAGCTTTCTTT. J is TRBJ1-1 and V is TRBV7-2; TRBD1 is a possible D gene (6 bases). The V end lost 3 bases, the J end lost 1 base, and 15 bases lay between the germline ends. Germline V gene sequence: CDR1 SGHTA, CDR2 FQGNSA. The CDR3 consists of 16 residues.

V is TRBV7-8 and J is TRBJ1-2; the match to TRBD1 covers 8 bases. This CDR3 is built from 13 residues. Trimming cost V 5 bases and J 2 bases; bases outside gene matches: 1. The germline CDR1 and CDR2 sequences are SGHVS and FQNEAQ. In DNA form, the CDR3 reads TGTGCCAGCAGCCGGGACAGGAACTATGGCTACACCTTC. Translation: CASSRDRNYGYTF.

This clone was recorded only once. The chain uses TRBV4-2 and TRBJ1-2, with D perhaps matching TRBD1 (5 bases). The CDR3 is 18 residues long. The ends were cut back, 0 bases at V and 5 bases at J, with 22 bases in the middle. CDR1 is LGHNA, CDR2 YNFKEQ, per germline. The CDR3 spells CASSQDGRGGPSLYGYTF. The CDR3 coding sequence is TGTGCCAGCAGCCAAGATGGGAGGGGCGGCCCCTCTTTGTATGGCTACACCTTC.

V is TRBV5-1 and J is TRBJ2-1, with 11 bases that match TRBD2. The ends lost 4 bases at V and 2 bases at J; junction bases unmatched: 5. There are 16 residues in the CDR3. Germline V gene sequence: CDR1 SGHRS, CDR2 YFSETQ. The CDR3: CASSPLTSGTYNEQFF. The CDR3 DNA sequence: TGCGCCAGCAGCCCCCTGACTAGCGGGACCTACAATGAGCAGTTCTTC.

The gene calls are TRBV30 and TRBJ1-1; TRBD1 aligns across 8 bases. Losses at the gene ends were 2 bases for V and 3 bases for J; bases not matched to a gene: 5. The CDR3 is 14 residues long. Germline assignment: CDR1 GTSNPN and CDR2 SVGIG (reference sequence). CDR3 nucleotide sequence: TGTGCCTGGAGTTATCAGGGGGCGTACACTGAAGCTTTCTTT. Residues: CAWSYQGAYTEAFF.

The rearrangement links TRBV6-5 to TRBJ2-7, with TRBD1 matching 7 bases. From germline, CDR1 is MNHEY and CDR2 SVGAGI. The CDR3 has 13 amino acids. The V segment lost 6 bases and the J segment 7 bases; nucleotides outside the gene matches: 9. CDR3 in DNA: TGTGCCAGCAGGCGACAGGGAGAAGGGGAGCAGTACTTC. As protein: CASRRQGEGEQYF.

Here the CDR3 reads CASRLTEAGNTIYF. The CDR3 DNA reads TGTGCCAGCAGGTTGACAGAGGCCGGAAACACCATATATTTT. This chain connects TRBV7-2 to TRBJ1-3; perhaps TRBD1 as D (5 bases). Per the germline V gene, CDR1 is SGHTA and CDR2 is FQGNSA. The CDR3 runs 14 residues. Deletions cut 6 bases from V and 4 bases from J, with 13 bases between.

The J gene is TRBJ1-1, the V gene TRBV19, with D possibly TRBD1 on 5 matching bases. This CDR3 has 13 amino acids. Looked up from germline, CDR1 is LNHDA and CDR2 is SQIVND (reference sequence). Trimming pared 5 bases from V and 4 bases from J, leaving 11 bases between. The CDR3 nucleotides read TGTGCCAGTAGTTTCCCGGGGGGCACTGAAGCTTTCTTT. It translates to CASSFPGGTEAFF.

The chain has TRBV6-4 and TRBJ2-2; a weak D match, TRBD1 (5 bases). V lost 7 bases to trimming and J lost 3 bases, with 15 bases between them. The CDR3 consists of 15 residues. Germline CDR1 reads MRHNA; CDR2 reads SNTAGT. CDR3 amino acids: CASNRAQGDTGELFF. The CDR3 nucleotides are TGTGCCAGCAATAGGGCCCAAGGGGACACCGGGGAGCTGTTTTTT.

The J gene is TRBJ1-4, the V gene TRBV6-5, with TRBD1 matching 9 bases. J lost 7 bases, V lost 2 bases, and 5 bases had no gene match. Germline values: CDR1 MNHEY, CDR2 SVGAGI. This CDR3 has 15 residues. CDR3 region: CASSYAGQGAEKLFF. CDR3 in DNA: TGTGCCAGCAGTTACGCGGGACAGGGTGCTGAAAAACTGTTTTTT.

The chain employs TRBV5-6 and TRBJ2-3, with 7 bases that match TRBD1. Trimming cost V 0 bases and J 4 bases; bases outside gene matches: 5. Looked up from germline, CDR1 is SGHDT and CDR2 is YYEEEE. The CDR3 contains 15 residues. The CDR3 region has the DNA TGTGCCAGCAGCTTGGGACAGGGCGGGCCAGATACGCAGTATTTT. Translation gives CASSLGQGGPDTQYF.

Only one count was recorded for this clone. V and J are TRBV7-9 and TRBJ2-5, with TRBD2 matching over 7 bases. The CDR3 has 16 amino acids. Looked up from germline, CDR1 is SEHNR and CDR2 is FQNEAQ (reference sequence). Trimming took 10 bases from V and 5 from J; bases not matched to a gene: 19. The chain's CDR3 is CATRRETSSSWETQYF. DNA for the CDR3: TGTGCCACACGGCGGGAGACCTCAAGTTCATGGGAGACCCAGTACTTC.

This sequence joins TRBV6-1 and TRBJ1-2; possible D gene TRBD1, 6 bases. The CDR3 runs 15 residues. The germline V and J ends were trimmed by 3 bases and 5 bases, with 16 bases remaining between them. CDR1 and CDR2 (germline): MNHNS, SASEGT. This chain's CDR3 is CASSETGGQNYGYTF. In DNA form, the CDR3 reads TGTGCCAGCAGTGAGACGGGAGGACAGAATTATGGCTACACCTTC.

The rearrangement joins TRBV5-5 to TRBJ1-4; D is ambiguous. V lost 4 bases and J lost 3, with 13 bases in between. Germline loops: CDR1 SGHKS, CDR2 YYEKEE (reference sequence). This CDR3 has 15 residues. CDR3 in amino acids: CASSGRGFANEKLFF. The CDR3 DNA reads TGTGCCAGCAGCGGGAGAGGTTTTGCTAATGAAAAACTGTTTTTT.

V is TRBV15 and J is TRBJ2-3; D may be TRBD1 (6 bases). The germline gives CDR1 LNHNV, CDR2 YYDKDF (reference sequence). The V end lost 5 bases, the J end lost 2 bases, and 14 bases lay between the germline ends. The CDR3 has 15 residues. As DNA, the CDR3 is TGTGCCACCAGCGAGAGATGGACAGTCACAGATACGCAGTATTTT. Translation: CATSERWTVTDTQYF.

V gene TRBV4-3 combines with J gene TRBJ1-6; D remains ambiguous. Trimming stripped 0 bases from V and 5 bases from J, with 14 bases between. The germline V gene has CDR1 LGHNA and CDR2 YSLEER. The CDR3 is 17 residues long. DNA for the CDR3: TGCGCCAGCAGCCAAGATTCGCCGGGGTCCGATAATTCACCCCTCCACTTT. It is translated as CASSQDSPGSDNSPLHF.